What follows describes a single TCR beta chain. The data were obtained in a study of blood T cell repertoires in COVID-19. Study summary: The study drew acute and convalescent COVID-19 samples from the United States, Italy and Spain. T cells, B-cell-depleted T cells, or PBMCs provided the cDNA or gDNA that served as material.

From germline, CDR1 is SGHRS and CDR2 YFSETQ. This CDR3 comprises 17 residues. V was pared by 0 bases and J by 1 base, with 5 bases of the junction left unmatched. The authors' processing: Estimation of nucleated cell counts relied on the amplification of reference gene primers. Measured with immunoSEQ multiplex PCR; TCRdb has only the in-frame clones, and not every one. V, J and clone size reflect that table, while D and trimming were determined from the DNA. The sample holds 62,000 or so clones, over 75% seen once. The sample taken for sequencing was peripheral blood. The clonotype was recovered from a human donor in a cohort sampled during active COVID-19. This sequence joins TRBV5-1 and TRBJ2-3; 10 positions agree with TRBD2. CDR3 loop: CASSLGASGGGTDTQYF. The CDR3 DNA follows: TGCGCCAGCAGCTTGGGGGCTAGCGGGGGAGGCACAGATACGCAGTATTTT.